This is a list of T cell receptor beta chains from one sample in a study of T cells after yellow fever vaccination. From the 5' RACE reads, TCRdb called clonotypes with MiXCR, one entry per CDR3 protein. The table has almost 600,000 distinct CDR3 sequences, less than 15% seen once. The sample consisted of PBMCs, taken on the day of the yellow fever booster vaccination. Source of these receptors: a man in his thirties or forties who received the YFV17D yellow fever vaccine. Each CDR3 is given with its conserved first and last residue. The D gene is left open where the match is weak. Not all rows give a size; the values are once, few, many and, for expanded clones, a class.

j_call v_call clone_size d_call cdr3_nt cdr3_aa
TRBJ2-3 TRBV7-3 many TRBD2 TGTGCCAGCAGCCCCACTAGCGGGAGTGGTGGCGGTACGCAGTATTTT CASSPTSGSGGGTQYF
TRBJ2-1 TRBV12-1 . . TGTGCCAGCAGCTTTTCCTGGGGACAGGGGTTTACGGGAGGATTGTTCTCCTACAATGAGCAGTTCTTC CASSFSWGQGFTGGLFSYNEQFF
TRBJ2-5 TRBV24-1 . . TGTGCCACGTGGCCGGGACTTCAGTTGGGGTCCCAGTACTTC CATWPGLQLGSQYF
TRBJ1-2 TRBV20-1 few . TGCAGTGCTAGAGATCTAGGGCGGGGCTATGGCTACACCTTC CSARDLGRGYGYTF
TRBJ1-1 TRBV7-3 . . TGTGCCAGTAACAGGGTATGGGACACTGAAGCTTTCTTT CASNRVWDTEAFF
TRBJ2-5 TRBV4-2 . TRBD2 TGTGCCAGCAGCCCGACTAGCGGGACGGAGACCCAGTACTTC CASSPTSGTETQYF
TRBJ1-2 TRBV4-3 . . TGCGCCAGCAGCCAAGGGATTACGATGGTTAATGTAGATGGCTACACCTTC CASSQGITMVNVDGYTF
TRBJ1-2 TRBV3-1 . . TGTGCCAGCAGCCAAGAAGGCGGCCGAGATGGCTACACCTTC CASSQEGGRDGYTF
TRBJ1-4 TRBV5-1 . TRBD1 TGCGCCAGCAGCTGGGGCCTCGGGCAGGGGGGCGAAAAACTGTTTTTT CASSWGLGQGGEKLFF
TRBJ2-1 TRBV5-5 few . TGTGCCAGCAGCTTCTCGGCAGGAGGGGTTAAAAGGAATGAGCAGTTCTTC CASSFSAGGVKRNEQFF
TRBJ2-2 TRBV19 few TRBD1 TGTGCCAGTAGTTGGGGACAGGGAGGGACCGGGGAGCTGTTTTTT CASSWGQGGTGELFF
TRBJ2-5 TRBV9 few . TGTGCCAGCAGCTTTAGACCGCAATTCCAAGAGACCCAGTACTTC CASSFRPQFQETQYF
TRBJ1-5 TRBV2 few TRBD1 TGTGCCAGCCGCGGGACAGCGGCTCCCCAGCATTTT CASRGTAAPQHF
TRBJ2-7 TRBV2 . TRBD1 TGTGCCAGCAGTCCTCTTGTGAGGGGGCTAGGTTCCTACGAGCAGTACTTC CASSPLVRGLGSYEQYF
TRBJ2-2 TRBV18 . . TGTGCCAGCTCACCACCCGGGACAACGAACACCGGGGAGCTGTTTTTT CASSPPGTTNTGELFF
TRBJ1-6 TRBV18 . TRBD1 TGTGCCAGCTCACCTGGGACAGGGCAAAATTCACCCCTCCACTTT CASSPGTGQNSPLHF
TRBJ2-1 TRBV12-3/TRBV12-4 many TRBD2 TGTGCCAGCAGCCGTGGGGGGGGCTCCTACAATGAGCAGTTCTTC CASSRGGGSYNEQFF
TRBJ2-4 TRBV6-1 . TRBD1 TGTGCCAGCAGTCGATTACAGGGGGACATAGCCAAAAACATTCAGTACTTC CASSRLQGDIAKNIQYF
TRBJ2-1 TRBV9 . . TGTGCCAGCAGCCCGGGAGATCCGAGGGATGAGCAGTTCTTC CASSPGDPRDEQFF
TRBJ2-3 TRBV20-1 . TRBD2 TGCAGTGCCTCCACTGAGACTAGCAATCCCACAGATACGCAGTATTTT CSASTETSNPTDTQYF
TRBJ2-2 TRBV29-1 . TRBD2 TGCAGCGCCTCCGCCGTGGGGCTAGCGGGTGGAGCCGGGGAGCTGTTTTTT CSASAVGLAGGAGELFF
TRBJ1-2 TRBV7-2 . . TGTGCCAGCAGCCCCCGCGGTGCAGACGGAGCCTATGGCTACACCTTC CASSPRGADGAYGYTF
TRBJ2-1 TRBV20-1 . TRBD2 TGCAGTGCAATCAGGGGACTAGCGGGAATAGTTGAGCAGTTCTTC CSAIRGLAGIVEQFF